This T cell receptor beta chain was captured by sequencing in a study of patients and donors after allogeneic stem cell transplantation. TCRdb reanalysed the RT-PCR reads using MiXCR and keeps one entry per CDR3 protein. Among about a million distinct CDR3 sequences listed, over 15% were seen once. The CDR3 spans 12 residues. Germline CDR1 reads SGHDN; CDR2 reads FVKESK. Trimming left V 3 bases short and J 9 bases short, with 9 bases between. The rearrangement joins TRBV14 to TRBJ1-5; D uncertain. This clonotype originated in a human donor who was either an allogeneic HSCT recipient or a stem cell or donor lymphocyte infusion donor (not recorded which). It is not recorded whose cells these are; they may come from a transplant donor. Sequenced: blood, either unsorted or a sorted T cell fraction (not recorded which). The CDR3 DNA is TGTGCCAGCAGCCATGCGGTAGGGCCCCAGCATTTT. This sequence encodes CASSHAVGPQHF. Using reference TRBV14 and TRBJ1-5 for the parts outside the CDR3, the full variable domain is EAGVTQFPSHSVIEKGQTVTLRCDPISGHDNLYWYRRVMGKEIKFLLHFVKESKQDESGMPNNRFLAERTGGTYSTLKVQPAELEDSGVYFCASSHAVGPQHFGDGTRLSIL.